One and the same sample provided the 11 T cell receptor beta chains below, sequenced in a study of cytomegalovirus exposure and HLA in healthy donors. PCR employed 60 Vbeta and 13 Jbeta primers. Using immunoSEQ multiplex PCR, the repertoire was profiled, and TCRdb retains in-frame clones only, with some absent. Of approximately 100,000 clones listed, about 80% are singletons. What was sequenced was PBMCs. These receptor sequences come from a human donor in good health.

The CDR3: CAWSVNRGYEQYF. The CDR3 DNA reads TGTGCCTGGAGTGTAAACAGGGGGTACGAGCAGTACTTC. The chain recombines TRBV30 with TRBJ2-7; 8 nucleotides agree with TRBD1. V lost 0 bases and J lost 4; bases outside the gene matches: 2. The CDR3 spans 13 residues. Germline V gives CDR1 GTSNPN, CDR2 SVGIG (reference sequence).

The J gene is TRBJ2-5, the V gene TRBV4-1; 8 nucleotides match TRBD1. CDR1 is MGHRA and CDR2 is YSYEKL in the germline V gene. The trim removed 2 bases at V and 5 bases at J, leaving 10 bases unmatched. The CDR3 contains 16 residues. CDR3 amino acids: CASSQSPQGAGETQYF. The CDR3 DNA sequence: TGCGCCAGCAGCCAATCCCCTCAGGGGGCTGGGGAGACCCAGTACTTC.

CDR3 loop: CASSPRGTEAFF. CDR3 sequence (DNA): TGTGCCAGCAGCCCCCGGGGCACTGAAGCTTTCTTT. J is TRBJ1-1 and V is TRBV7-9; D unresolved. Trimming stripped 5 bases from V and 4 bases from J, with 8 bases between. Germline-derived CDR1 and CDR2 are SEHNR and FQNEAQ (reference sequence). The CDR3 contains 12 residues.

V gene TRBV18 combines with J gene TRBJ1-1; the match to TRBD1 covers 7 bases. Germline V gene data show CDR1 as KGHSH and CDR2 as LQKENI. The CDR3 consists of 15 residues. Germline trimming cut 5 bases from V and 1 base from J; bases unmatched to any gene: 7. The CDR3: CASSNRRDRNTEAFF. CDR3 sequence (DNA): TGTGCCAGCTCAAATCGCCGGGACAGGAACACTGAAGCTTTCTTT.

The chain links TRBV30 to TRBJ2-7, with D perhaps matching TRBD2 (7 bases). From germline, CDR1 is GTSNPN and CDR2 SVGIG (reference sequence). The CDR3 loop spans 16 amino acids. V lost 4 bases and J lost 0, with 19 bases in between. The CDR3 sequence: CAWKARGAQSSYEQYF. For the CDR3, the DNA is TGTGCCTGGAAGGCCCGGGGGGCGCAGAGCTCCTACGAGCAGTACTTC.

The rearrangement uses TRBV2 and TRBJ2-1, with D perhaps matching TRBD2 (6 bases). The CDR3 length is 12 residues. The V end was cut by 10 bases, the J end by 10 bases, with 17 bases between. Germline V gene data show CDR1 as SNHLY and CDR2 as FYNNEI. CDR3 nucleotide sequence: TGTGCCACCAGGGCCCTCGGAGGGGAGCAGTTCTTC. Protein sequence: CATRALGGEQFF.

This rearrangement joins TRBV2 to TRBJ1-3; 9 bases align to TRBD1. Trimming at V came to 9 bases and at J to 6 bases, leaving 15 bases not matched to a gene. CDR1 SNHLY and CDR2 FYNNEI come from the germline V gene. CDR3 length: 16 amino acids. CDR3 protein: CASSRYGTGNENTIYF. In nucleotides, the CDR3 is TGTGCCAGTAGTAGATACGGGACAGGGAATGAAAACACCATATATTTT. Combining the CDR3 with reference TRBV2 and TRBJ1-3 gives the whole variable domain EPEVTQTPSHQVTQMGQEVILRCVPISNHLYFYWYRQILGQKVEFLVSFYNNEISEKSEIFDDQFSVERPDGSNFTLKIRSTKLEDSAMYFCASSRYGTGNENTIYFGEGSWLTVV.

The chain carries TRBV5-1 and TRBJ2-7, with 9 positions matching TRBD1. The germline V gene encodes CDR1 SGHRS and CDR2 YFSETQ. The CDR3 extends over 14 amino acids. Trimming at V came to 1 base and at J to 6 bases, leaving 5 bases not matched to a gene. The CDR3 sequence: CASSLRDRVGEQYF. CDR3 bases: TGCGCCAGCAGCTTGAGGGACAGGGTTGGCGAGCAGTACTTC.

The chain couples TRBV6-5 to TRBJ2-1, with 8 bases identical to TRBD2. The CDR3 has 13 amino acids. V shed 10 bases and J 3 bases; nucleotides not matched to a gene: 5. CDR1 and CDR2 (germline): MNHEY, SVGAGI. CDR3 loop: CAIGTSFYNEQFF. CDR3 in DNA: TGTGCCATCGGGACTAGTTTCTACAATGAGCAGTTCTTC.

This sequence joins TRBV7-6 and TRBJ1-4; 8 bases align to TRBD1. The V gene end was trimmed by 6 bases and the J gene end by 15 bases; junction bases not matched to a gene: 21. The CDR3 loop spans 16 amino acids. The germline CDR1 and CDR2 sequences are SGHVS and FNYEAQ. In DNA form, the CDR3 reads TGTGCCAGCAGGCGTAGACAGGGGACGGATCGGGGACAGTTGTTTTTT. It yields the protein CASRRRQGTDRGQLFF. Full variable domain (missing parts from reference TRBV7-6 and TRBJ1-4): GAGVSQSPRYKVTKRGQDVALRCDPISGHVSLYWYRQALGQGPEFLTYFNYEAQQDKSGLPNDRFSAERPEGSISTLTIQRTEQRDSAMYRCASRRRQGTDRGQLFFGSGTQLSVL.

This sequence joins TRBV2 and TRBJ2-1, with D perhaps matching TRBD1 (5 bases). This CDR3 is 13 amino acids long. Trimming shortened V by 8 bases and J by 2 bases, and 10 bases separated the two germline ends. From germline, CDR1 is SNHLY and CDR2 FYNNEI. The CDR3 DNA sequence: TGTGCCAGCCGTGGGGCCACCTACAATGAGCAGTTCTTC. This gives the protein CASRGATYNEQFF.